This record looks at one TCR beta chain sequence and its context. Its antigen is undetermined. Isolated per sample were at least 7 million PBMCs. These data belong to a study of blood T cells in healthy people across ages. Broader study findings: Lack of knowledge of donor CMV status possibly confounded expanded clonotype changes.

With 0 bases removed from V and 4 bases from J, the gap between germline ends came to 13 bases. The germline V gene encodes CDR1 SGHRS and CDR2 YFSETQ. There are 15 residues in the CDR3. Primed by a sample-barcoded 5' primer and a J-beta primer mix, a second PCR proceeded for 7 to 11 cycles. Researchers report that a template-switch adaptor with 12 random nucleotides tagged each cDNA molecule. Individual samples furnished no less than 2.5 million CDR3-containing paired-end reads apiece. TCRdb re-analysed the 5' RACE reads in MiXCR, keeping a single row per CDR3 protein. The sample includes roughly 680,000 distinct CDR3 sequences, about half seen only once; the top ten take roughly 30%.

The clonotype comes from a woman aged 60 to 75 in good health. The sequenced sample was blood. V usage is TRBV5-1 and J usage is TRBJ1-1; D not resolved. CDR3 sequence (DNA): TGCGCCAGCAGCTTGGTTGGGGTAGACGGCACTGAAGCTTTCTTT. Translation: CASSLVGVDGTEAFF.